The next 18 T cell receptor beta chains were all read from a single sample in a study of blood T cell repertoires in COVID-19. Generated by immunoSEQ multiplex PCR, the TCRdb table keeps only in-frame clones and is missing some. This table holds under 200,000 clones, roughly 90% found once. The sample consisted of peripheral blood. These receptors were collected from a man between 18 and 35 years old with active or convalescent COVID-19.

The chain links TRBV7-9 to TRBJ2-7; 7 bases line up with TRBD2. This CDR3 region has 17 residues. Germline V CDR1 and CDR2: SEHNR, FQNEAQ (reference sequence). Germline trimming cut 0 bases from V and 1 base from J; bases unmatched to any gene: 9. The CDR3 sequence: CASSLANGGVLSYEQYF. As DNA, the CDR3 is TGTGCCAGCAGCTTAGCTAATGGGGGGGTCCTTTCCTACGAGCAGTACTTC. The full variable domain, in which reference TRBV7-9 and TRBJ2-7 provide the parts outside the CDR3, is DTGVSQNPRHKITKRGQNVTFRCDPISEHNRLYWYRQTLGQGPEFLTYFQNEAQLEKSRLLSDRFSAERPKGSFSTLEIQRTEQGDSAMYLCASSLANGGVLSYEQYFGPGTRLTVT.

In nucleotides, the CDR3 is TGTGCCACCAGTGATTCTCGACAGGGCGGCACAGATACGCAGTATTTT. Translation: CATSDSRQGGTDTQYF. The chain uses TRBV24-1 and TRBJ2-3; TRBD1 aligns across 7 bases. Per germline, CDR1 KGHDR and CDR2 SFDVKD. The junction had 5 bases not matched to a gene; V was cut back by 2 bases and J by 1 base. The CDR3 is 16 amino acids.

This chain uses TRBV12-3 or TRBV12-4 with TRBJ2-7; no clear D gene. V lost 2 bases, J lost 4 bases, and 6 bases lay in between. This CDR3 contains 12 residues. In DNA, the CDR3 is TGTGCCAGCAGTTTAACGGGTTACGAGCAGTACTTC. As protein: CASSLTGYEQYF.

The chain links TRBV24-1 to TRBJ1-2, with D unresolved. The V gene lost 5 bases and the J gene lost 4 bases, with 10 bases spanning the gap. Germline CDR1 KGHDR, CDR2 SFDVKD. The CDR3 consists of 13 residues. CDR3 residues: CATSGATAYGYTF. Here the CDR3 DNA reads TGTGCCACCAGTGGAGCCACAGCCTATGGCTACACCTTC.

The chain links TRBV5-1 to TRBJ1-4, with 8 nucleotides matching TRBD1. CDR3 length equals 16 residues. In germline, CDR1 is SGHRS, CDR2 YFSETQ. The V gene end was trimmed by 4 bases and the J gene end by 2 bases; junction bases not matched to a gene: 7. This CDR3 reads CASSRQGIGTNEKLFF. The CDR3 DNA is TGCGCCAGCAGCAGACAGGGGATCGGGACTAATGAAAAACTGTTTTTT.

The genes are TRBV7-9 and TRBJ1-6; D may be TRBD1 (6 bases). Germline V gene sequence: CDR1 SEHNR, CDR2 FQNEAQ (reference sequence). V was shortened by 4 bases and J by 10 bases, with 11 bases between the two germline ends. The CDR3 consists of 13 residues. The CDR3 loop is CASSSEGGSPLHF. Written as DNA, the CDR3 is TGTGCCAGCAGCTCTGAAGGGGGATCACCCCTCCACTTT.

The chain employs TRBV7-9 and TRBJ1-1; D gene uncertain. Per the germline V gene, CDR1 is SEHNR and CDR2 is FQNEAQ (reference sequence). V lost 2 bases to trimming and J lost 5 bases, with 9 bases between them. The CDR3 covers 13 residues. CDR3 protein: CASSLRSGTEAFF. The CDR3 DNA reads as TGTGCCAGCAGCTTAAGGTCCGGGACTGAAGCTTTCTTT.

In its sample, this clone was seen once. The chain combines TRBV28 with TRBJ1-4; D remains ambiguous. The CDR3 covers 15 residues. Trimming shortened V by 6 bases and J by 0 bases, and 11 bases separated the two germline ends. Per the germline V gene, CDR1 is MDHEN and CDR2 is SYDVKM. CDR3 residues: CASRRYFATNEKLFF. The CDR3 DNA sequence: TGTGCCAGCAGGCGATATTTTGCAACTAATGAAAAACTGTTTTTT.

This CDR3 is CSVEAQGGTEAFF. The DNA of the CDR3 is TGCAGCGTTGAAGCCCAAGGGGGAACTGAAGCTTTCTTT. The chain has TRBV29-1 and TRBJ1-1; TRBD1 is a possible D gene (6 bases). The V gene lost 1 base and the J gene lost 5 bases, with 11 bases spanning the gap. This CDR3 contains 13 residues. Germline lookup yields CDR1 SQVTM and CDR2 ANQGSEA. The complete variable domain, with remaining parts taken from reference TRBV29-1 and TRBJ1-1, reads SAVISQKPSRDICQRGTSLTIQCQVDSQVTMMFWYRQQPGQSLTLIATANQGSEATYESGFVIDKFPISRPNLTFSTLTVSNMSPEDSSIYLCSVEAQGGTEAFFGQGTRLTVV.

This clone has just a few counts. V usage is TRBV5-6 and J usage is TRBJ1-2, with D uncertain. The germline V and J ends were trimmed by 2 bases and 6 bases, with 14 bases remaining between them. Germline V gives CDR1 SGHDT, CDR2 YYEEEE. The CDR3 consists of 14 residues. The CDR3 is CASSFGGGWNGYTF. The CDR3 DNA reads TGTGCCAGCAGCTTCGGTGGAGGCTGGAATGGCTACACCTTC. The full variable domain, rest sourced from reference TRBV5-6 and TRBJ1-2, is DAGVTQSPTHLIKTRGQQVTLRCSPKSGHDTVSWYQQALGQGPQFIFQYYEEEERQRGNFPDRFSGHQFPNYSSELNVNALLLGDSALYLCASSFGGGWNGYTFGSGTRLTVV.

The V gene is TRBV15, the J gene TRBJ1-1; D might be TRBD1 (6 bases). The V end lost 1 base, the J end lost 4 bases, and 16 bases lay between the germline ends. CDR1 is LNHNV and CDR2 is YYDKDF in the germline V gene (reference sequence). The CDR3 extends over 16 amino acids. The DNA of the CDR3 is TGTGCCACCAGCAGAGGTTGGGGGCCAGGGATCACTGAAGCTTTCTTT. It encodes CATSRGWGPGITEAFF.

V gene TRBV7-3 combines with J gene TRBJ2-2; weak D call: TRBD1 (5 bases). The CDR3 is 16 amino acids. Germline V CDR1 and CDR2: SGHTA, FQGTGA. V lost 2 bases and J lost 1, with 11 bases in between. CDR3 loop: CASSLLSGQNTGELFF. CDR3 coding DNA: TGTGCCAGCAGCTTATTATCCGGACAGAACACCGGGGAGCTGTTTTTT.

This clone was counted only a few times. The chain links TRBV4-2 to TRBJ1-2, with D perhaps matching TRBD1 (6 bases). The CDR3 consists of 15 residues. Trimming pared 7 bases from V and 3 bases from J, leaving 18 bases between. Germline CDR1 and CDR2: LGHNA and YNFKEQ. CDR3: CASTFPDRDDYGYTF. The DNA for the CDR3 is TGTGCCAGCACCTTCCCGGACAGAGATGACTATGGCTACACCTTC.

V and J are TRBV11-2 and TRBJ2-7; TRBD2 agrees at 7 bases. The CDR3 is 15 residues long. The junction had 8 bases not matched to a gene; V was cut back by 2 bases and J by 4 bases. Germline V gives CDR1 SGHAT, CDR2 FQNNGV. The CDR3 region is CASSLWGGTVYEQYF. DNA of the CDR3: TGTGCCAGCAGCTTATGGGGGGGAACCGTATACGAGCAGTACTTC. The whole variable domain, remainder taken from reference TRBV11-2 and TRBJ2-7, is EAGVAQSPRYKIIEKRQSVAFWCNPISGHATLYWYQQILGQGPKLLIQFQNNGVVDDSQLPKDRFSAERLKGVDSTLKIQPAKLEDSAVYLCASSLWGGTVYEQYFGPGTRLTVT.

This chain connects TRBV30 to TRBJ2-3; D might be TRBD1 (6 bases). The germline gives CDR1 GTSNPN, CDR2 SVGIG (reference sequence). Deletions cut 3 bases from V and 0 bases from J, with 7 bases between. The CDR3 has 13 amino acids. CDR3 in amino acids: CAWSRGSTDTQYF. CDR3 nucleotide sequence: TGTGCCTGGAGCAGGGGTAGCACAGATACGCAGTATTTT.

This sequence joins TRBV3-1 (or the pseudogene TRBV3-2) and TRBJ1-5, with 8 bases matching TRBD1. The CDR3 has 14 amino acids. V trimming: 3 bases; J trimming: 5 bases; junction bases outside the gene matches: 3. Germline CDR1 reads LGHDT; CDR2 reads YNNKEL (reference sequence). CDR3 DNA: TGTGCCAGCAGCCAGACAGGGGTTCATCAGCCCCAGCATTTT. Residues: CASSQTGVHQPQHF.

On this clone itself: At one of its ends the junction is not consistent with the germline gene, which may arise from a read error. This rearrangement joins TRBV6-1 to TRBJ1-3, with 9 bases lining up with TRBD1. The CDR3 sequence is 16 residues long. The germline gives CDR1 MNHNS, CDR2 SASEGT. The CDR3 region is CASREGGTGSGNTIYF. CDR3 bases: TGTGCCAGCAGAGAAGGAGGGACAGGGTCTGGAAACACCATATATTTT.

This clone turned up a few times. The chain's CDR3 is CASSTGQGGSNSPLHF. The CDR3, as DNA: TGTGCCAGCAGCACGGGACAGGGAGGGAGTAATTCACCCCTCCACTTT. The chain joins TRBV11-1 to TRBJ1-6; TRBD1 agrees at 9 bases. Germline trimming cut 5 bases from V and 6 bases from J; bases unmatched to any gene: 8. This CDR3 is 16 amino acids long. Germline V gene data show CDR1 as SGHAT and CDR2 as FQDESV (reference sequence).